The 8 T cell receptor beta chains given below trace back to one sample, sequenced in a study of memory CD4+ T cells and cytomegalovirus serostatus. Single viable CD3+CD4+CD8-CD45RO+ cells were sorted as the memory CD4+ T cells. The protocol was immunoSEQ multiplex PCR, while the TCRdb copy is restricted to in-frame clones and leaves out a portion. Here the sample spans tens of thousands of clones, over 70% being singletons. Sequencing used memory CD4+ T cells from blood. Every receptor here comes from an adult in good health and CMV-seronegative.

This rearrangement joins TRBV4-3 to TRBJ1-2; 7 nucleotides line up with TRBD1. Germline V gives CDR1 LGHNA, CDR2 YSLEER. V was pared by 4 bases and J by 2 bases, with 7 bases of the junction left unmatched. This CDR3 comprises 15 residues. In DNA, the CDR3 is TGCGCCAGCAGCCCCCAGGGGGGCGCGAACTATGGCTACACCTTC. Its translation is CASSPQGGANYGYTF.

The CDR3 region is CASSLAGLGGETQYF. The CDR3 coding sequence is TGTGCCAGCAGCTTAGCAGGGCTAGGAGGAGAGACCCAGTACTTC. The rearrangement uses TRBV7-2 and TRBJ2-5; TRBD2 is a possible D gene (5 bases). V shed 0 bases and J shed 4 bases, with 12 bases lying between them. The CDR3 spans 15 residues. The germline V gene encodes CDR1 SGHTA and CDR2 FQGNSA.

This clone was detected once. V and J are TRBV6-1 and TRBJ1-1; D is unclear. The CDR3 length is 14 residues. Trimming took off 2 bases at V and 1 base at J, with 8 bases between the two ends. Per the germline V gene, CDR1 is MNHNS and CDR2 is SASEGT. The CDR3 sequence: CASSESRRNTEAFF. The CDR3 nucleotides read TGTGCCAGCAGTGAATCCCGGAGGAACACTGAAGCTTTCTTT.

The gene calls are TRBV28 and TRBJ2-1, with 7 positions matching TRBD2. The CDR3 sequence is 16 residues long. The trim removed 6 bases at V and 3 bases at J, leaving 11 bases unmatched. Germline V gene lookup returns CDR1 MDHEN and CDR2 SYDVKM. CDR3 nucleotide sequence: TGTGCCAGCAGGGTTGGCGGGACGGGGGGCTACAATGAGCAGTTCTTC. Residues: CASRVGGTGGYNEQFF.

This clone occurred a few times. The rearrangement uses TRBV9 and TRBJ1-4; the match to TRBD1 covers 7 bases. The length of the CDR3 is 15 residues. Germline V lookup: CDR1 SGDLS, CDR2 YYNGEE. Unmatched junction bases numbered 9, after V lost 4 bases and J lost 6 bases. CDR3 region: CASSPRQGDDEKLFF. DNA for the CDR3: TGTGCCAGCAGCCCCCGACAGGGTGATGATGAAAAACTGTTTTTT.

The rearrangement joins TRBV6-5 to TRBJ2-7, with 9 bases matching TRBD2. J was trimmed by 5 bases and V by 6 bases; bases with no gene match: 11. There are 15 residues in the CDR3. Germline V gene lookup returns CDR1 MNHEY and CDR2 SVGAGI. The CDR3 nucleotides read TGTGCCAGCAGGAATAGCGGGAGAGCCTACCACGAGCAGTACTTC. Encoded protein: CASRNSGRAYHEQYF.

V and J are TRBV6-5 and TRBJ2-7; 11 bases match TRBD1. The V and J ends lost 0 bases and 6 bases, in that order; junction bases with no gene match: 4. This CDR3 region has 15 residues. The germline gives CDR1 MNHEY, CDR2 SVGAGI. The CDR3 spells CASSYSPGQGGEQYF. In DNA form, the CDR3 reads TGTGCCAGCAGTTACTCACCGGGACAGGGGGGCGAGCAGTACTTC.

The chain joins TRBV4-2 to TRBJ1-2, with D unresolved. Between the trimmed V and J ends, which lost 0 bases and 8 bases, there was a span of 13 bases. CDR3 length: 14 amino acids. Germline lookup yields CDR1 LGHNA and CDR2 YNFKEQ. The CDR3 nucleotides read TGTGCCAGCAGCCAAGATCTAAAAGATCACGGCTACACCTTC. Protein: CASSQDLKDHGYTF.